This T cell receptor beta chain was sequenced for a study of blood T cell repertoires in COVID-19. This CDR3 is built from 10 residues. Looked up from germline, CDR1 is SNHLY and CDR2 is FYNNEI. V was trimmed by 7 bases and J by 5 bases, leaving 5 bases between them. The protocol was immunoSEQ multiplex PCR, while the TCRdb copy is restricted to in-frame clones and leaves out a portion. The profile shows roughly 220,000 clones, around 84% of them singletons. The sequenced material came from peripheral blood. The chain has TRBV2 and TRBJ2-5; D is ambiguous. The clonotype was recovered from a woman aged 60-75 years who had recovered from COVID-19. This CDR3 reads CASNSETQYF. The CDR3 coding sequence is TGTGCCAGCAACAGCGAGACCCAGTACTTC.